The following is a T cell receptor (beta chain) sequence with its context. The junction departs from germline at one end; a sequencing error may be responsible. This sample stems from a study of OX40 agonist ivuxolimab in advanced cancers. Clones were read by immunoSEQ multiplex PCR, and TCRdb kept only the in-frame ones, dropping some. In the table there are about 66,000 clones, 86% of which are singletons. The receptor was derived from an adult with an advanced solid tumor such as melanoma, head and neck, liver or kidney cancer. This material consisted of CD4+ or CD8+ T cells sorted from blood, taken in a trial of the OX40 agonist ivuxolimab.

For the CDR3, the DNA is TGTGCCAGCAGTTTGGGAGACGTTCTCTTCTTC. Translated: CASSLGDVLFF. The rearrangement links TRBV28 to TRBJ2-7; maybe TRBD2 (5 bases). The CDR3 loop spans 11 amino acids. Looked up from germline, CDR1 is MDHEN and CDR2 is SYDVKM. The variable domain in full, with the rest retrieved from reference TRBV28 and TRBJ2-7, is DVKVTQSSRYLVKRTGEKVFLECVQDMDHENMFWYRQDPGLGLRLIYFSYDVKMKEKGDIPEGYSVSREKKERFSLILESASTNQTSMYLCASSLGDVLFFGPGTRLTVT.